This section outlines one TCR beta chain sequence together with its context. This sample was included in a study of shared clonotypes between healthy human individuals. The overall study: The study drew on a couple of women and a few men aged 18 to 49 as donors.

Here immunoSEQ multiplex PCR was the method, and the copy in TCRdb shows in-frame clones only, minus some. Here the sample spans some 2,000,000 clones, over 85% being singletons. V lost 3 bases, J lost 6 bases, and 8 bases stayed unmatched. CDR1 is SGHRS and CDR2 is YFSETQ in the germline V gene. The CDR3 is made up of 16 amino acids. This receptor was taken from a man aged 18 to 29 in good health. The genes are TRBV5-1 and TRBJ1-6, with 8 nucleotides matching TRBD1. Sequencing input: naive CD4+ T cells sorted from blood. Subset denoted: CD45RA+ positively selected. The CDR3 region has the DNA TGCGCCAGCAGCTCAACCGGGACAGGAGGTAATTCACCCCTCCACTTT. Amino acid sequence: CASSSTGTGGNSPLHF.